The TCR beta chain described here comes from a study of T cell repertoires in cytomegalovirus infection. The overall study: Through public TCR beta signatures, both CMV infection and matching HLA type were indicated.

Broader study findings: Dominant in the ex vivo response were TCR beta clonotypes restricted by HLA-C and specific for CMV.

TCRdb used MiXCR to reprocess the reads, holding one entry per CDR3 protein. The sample holds 400,000 or so distinct CDR3 sequences; approximately 30% are singletons and the top ten take roughly 13%. Trimming removed 7 bases at V and 1 base at J, with 13 bases between. This CDR3 is built from 14 residues. The germline gives CDR1 MNHNS, CDR2 SASEGT. In this sample, this clonotype turned up a few times. Its antigen is as yet unknown. The sequencing input was PBMCs. The TCR comes from a human donor in good health (CMV status not recorded). Some clones in this sample may be carry-over from other donors' samples. The genes are TRBV6-1 and TRBJ1-1; D unclear. The CDR3 DNA reads TGTGCCAGCATTATGAACCCGGGGAACACTGAAGCTTTCTTT. Amino acids: CASIMNPGNTEAFF.